These 11 T cell receptor beta chains came from one sample sequenced in a study of cytomegalovirus exposure and HLA in healthy donors (dated by TCRdb to about 2017). Library creation used the immunoSEQ multiplex PCR assay. The source is immuneACCESS, and TCRdb retained only in-frame sequences with V and J called. Part of the clones is not carried over; for the studies checked, unresolved V genes explain less than half of this, and the remainder is unexplained. This sample gives 65,000 to 85,000 clones in total; over 85% of them show up just once. Under 0.9% of the sample is held by the ten biggest clonotypes. Input material: PBMCs. The receptor set was obtained from a woman younger than 30 in good health and CMV-seronegative.

V and J are TRBV2 and TRBJ2-6; a possible D gene is TRBD2 (6 bases). CDR3 length: 12 amino acids. Germline V gene data show CDR1 as SNHLY and CDR2 as FYNNEI. The germline V and J ends were trimmed by 6 bases and 12 bases, with 12 bases remaining between them. Written as DNA, the CDR3 is TGTGCCAGCAGCGGCGGGGAAGGCGTCCTGACTTTC. Protein product: CASSGGEGVLTF.

The V call is TRBV11-3, the J call TRBJ2-7, with 11 positions matching TRBD2. In germline, CDR1 is SGHNT, CDR2 YENEEA. CDR3 length equals 15 residues. After removal of 5 bases from V and 7 bases from J, the junction contained 10 bases not matched to a gene. The CDR3 spells CASSQRGLAGGEQYF. CDR3 in DNA: TGTGCCAGCAGCCAGAGAGGACTAGCGGGCGGGGAGCAGTACTTC.

This chain joins TRBV10-2 and TRBJ2-3; 7 bases fit TRBD2. The CDR3 has 14 amino acids. The V segment lost 8 bases and the J segment 4 bases; nucleotides outside the gene matches: 9. Per germline, CDR1 WSHSY and CDR2 SAAADI. CDR3 amino acids: CASGSGVISDTQYF. The CDR3 nucleotides are TGCGCCAGCGGGAGCGGGGTTATCTCAGATACGCAGTATTTT.

This rearrangement joins TRBV6-1 to TRBJ1-3; no reliable D call. CDR3 size: 15 residues. Germline V lookup: CDR1 MNHNS, CDR2 SASEGT. Trimming shortened V by 5 bases and J by 3 bases, and 14 bases separated the two germline ends. The CDR3 DNA follows: TGTGCCAGCAGTCCAGCCTCTACTATTGGAAACACCATATATTTT. This sequence encodes CASSPASTIGNTIYF.

CDR3 loop: CASSVPLWGREQFF. CDR3 bases: TGTGCCAGCAGCGTCCCTCTCTGGGGGAGGGAGCAGTTCTTC. The rearrangement uses TRBV21-1 and TRBJ2-1; the D segment call TRBD2 is taken from the table without a DNA check. TRBV21-1 is given as a pseudogene. This CDR3 has 14 residues.

The V and J genes are TRBV5-5 and TRBJ2-6, with 7 bases that match TRBD1. Trimming cost V 4 bases and J 0 bases; bases outside gene matches: 7. The CDR3 extends over 17 amino acids. Germline CDR1 SGHKS, CDR2 YYEKEE (reference sequence). CDR3 residues: CASSANRGSSGANVLTF. The DNA of the CDR3 is TGTGCCAGCAGCGCCAACAGGGGAAGCTCTGGGGCCAACGTCCTGACTTTC.

This sequence joins TRBV11-2 and TRBJ2-1; weak D call: TRBD2 (6 bases). Germline loops: CDR1 SGHAT, CDR2 FQNNGV. The CDR3 length is 16 residues. V lost 5 bases and J lost 6, with 20 bases in between. In DNA, the CDR3 is TGTGCCAGCAGCCCCCCCTATGGGGGGAATACCAATGAGCAGTTCTTC. Its protein is CASSPPYGGNTNEQFF.

The chain carries TRBV5-4 and TRBJ2-2; 8 bases are a match to TRBD2. The CDR3 sequence is 16 residues long. Germline assignment: CDR1 SGHNT and CDR2 YYREEE (reference sequence). Trimming removed 1 base from V and 4 bases from J; junction bases left unmatched: 6. This CDR3 reads CASSLPAGAFTGELFF. CDR3 sequence (DNA): TGTGCCAGCAGCTTGCCAGCGGGGGCCTTCACCGGGGAGCTGTTTTTT.

This chain joins TRBV19 and TRBJ2-6; D ambiguous. This CDR3 is built from 15 residues. The germline V gene has CDR1 LNHDA and CDR2 SQIVND (reference sequence). The V gene lost 4 bases and the J gene lost 1 base, with 8 bases spanning the gap. The CDR3 sequence is CASSRPPSGANVLTF. In DNA, the CDR3 is TGTGCCAGTAGTAGGCCCCCGTCTGGGGCCAACGTCCTGACTTTC.

This chain connects TRBV7-9 to TRBJ2-4; 7 bases match TRBD1. CDR1 is SEHNR, CDR2 FQNEAQ, per germline (reference sequence). CDR3 length: 14 residues. V trimming: 8 bases; J trimming: 0 bases; junction bases outside the gene matches: 4. This CDR3 reads CASEGQPAKNIQYF. The CDR3 DNA sequence: TGTGCCAGCGAGGGACAGCCAGCCAAAAACATTCAGTACTTC.

The chain has TRBV6-1 and TRBJ2-7; 8 nucleotides line up with TRBD1. Per germline, CDR1 MNHNS and CDR2 SASEGT. The CDR3 runs to 14 residues. J was trimmed by 3 bases and V by 5 bases; bases with no gene match: 6. DNA for the CDR3: TGTGCCAGCAGTAGACAGGGGAACGGCTACGAGCAGTACTTC. Amino acid sequence: CASSRQGNGYEQYF.